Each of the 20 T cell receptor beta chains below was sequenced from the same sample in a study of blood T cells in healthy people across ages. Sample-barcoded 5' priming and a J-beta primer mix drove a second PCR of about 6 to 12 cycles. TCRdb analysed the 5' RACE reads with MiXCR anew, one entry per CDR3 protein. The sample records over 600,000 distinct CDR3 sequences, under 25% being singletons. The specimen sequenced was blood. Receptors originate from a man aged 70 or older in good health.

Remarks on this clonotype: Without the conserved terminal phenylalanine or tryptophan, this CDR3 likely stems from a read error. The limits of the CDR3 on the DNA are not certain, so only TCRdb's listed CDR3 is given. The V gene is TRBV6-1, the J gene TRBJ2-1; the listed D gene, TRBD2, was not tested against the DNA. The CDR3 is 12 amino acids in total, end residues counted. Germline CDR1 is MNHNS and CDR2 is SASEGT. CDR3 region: CASSETSGRYFI.

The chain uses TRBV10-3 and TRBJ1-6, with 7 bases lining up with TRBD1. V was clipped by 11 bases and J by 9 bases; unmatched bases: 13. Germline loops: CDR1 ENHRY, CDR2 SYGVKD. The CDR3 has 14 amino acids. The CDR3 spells CAARGQALGSPLHF. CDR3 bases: TGTGCCGCCCGCGGACAGGCCTTGGGTTCACCCCTCCACTTT.

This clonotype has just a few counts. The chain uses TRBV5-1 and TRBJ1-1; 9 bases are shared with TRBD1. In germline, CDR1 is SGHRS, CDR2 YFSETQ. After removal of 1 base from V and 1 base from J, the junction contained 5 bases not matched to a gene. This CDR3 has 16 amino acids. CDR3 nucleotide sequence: TGCGCCAGCAGCTTGACAGGGGGCGTAGAGAACACTGAAGCTTTCTTT. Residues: CASSLTGGVENTEAFF.

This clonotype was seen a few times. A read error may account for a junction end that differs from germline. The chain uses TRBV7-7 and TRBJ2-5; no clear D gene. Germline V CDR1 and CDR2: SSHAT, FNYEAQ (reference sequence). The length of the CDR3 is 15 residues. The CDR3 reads CASSLIADFGETQYF. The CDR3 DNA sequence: TGTGCTAGCAGCTTAATAGCCGACTTCGGAGAGACCCAGTACTTC.

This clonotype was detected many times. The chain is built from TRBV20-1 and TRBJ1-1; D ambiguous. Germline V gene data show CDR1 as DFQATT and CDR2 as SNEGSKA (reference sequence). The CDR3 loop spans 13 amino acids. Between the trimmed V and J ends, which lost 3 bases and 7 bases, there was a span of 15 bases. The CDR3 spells CSASLLAGNEAFF. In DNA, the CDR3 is TGCAGTGCTAGCCTGTTGGCAGGCAATGAAGCTTTCTTT.

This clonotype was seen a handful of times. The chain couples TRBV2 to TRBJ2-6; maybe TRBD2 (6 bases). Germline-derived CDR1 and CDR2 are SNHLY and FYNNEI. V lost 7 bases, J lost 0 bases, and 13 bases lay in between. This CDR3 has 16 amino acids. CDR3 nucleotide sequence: TGTGCCAGCACCGAAGGGACTCCCTCTGGGGCCAACGTCCTGACTTTC. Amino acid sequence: CASTEGTPSGANVLTF.

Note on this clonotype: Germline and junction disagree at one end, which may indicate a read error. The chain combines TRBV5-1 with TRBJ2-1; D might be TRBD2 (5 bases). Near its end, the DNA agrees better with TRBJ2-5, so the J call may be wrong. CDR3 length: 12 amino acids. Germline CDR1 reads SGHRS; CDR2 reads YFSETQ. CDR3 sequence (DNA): TGCGCCGGCAGCCGGACTTTGGAGACCCAGTACTTC. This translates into CAGSRTLETQYF.

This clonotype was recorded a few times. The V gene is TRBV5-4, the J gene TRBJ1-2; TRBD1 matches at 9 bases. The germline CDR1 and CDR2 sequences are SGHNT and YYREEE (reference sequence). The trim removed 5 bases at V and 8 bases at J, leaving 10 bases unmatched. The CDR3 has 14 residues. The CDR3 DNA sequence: TGTGCCAGCAGTGGCCGGGACAGGGAGCTCGGCTACACCTTC. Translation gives CASSGRDRELGYTF.

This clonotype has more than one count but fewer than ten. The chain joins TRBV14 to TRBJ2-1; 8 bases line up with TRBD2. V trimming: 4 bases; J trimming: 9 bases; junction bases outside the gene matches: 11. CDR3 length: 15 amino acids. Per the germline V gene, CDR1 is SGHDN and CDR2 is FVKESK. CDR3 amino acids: CASSRGLAGGSEQFF. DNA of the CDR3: TGTGCCAGCAGCCGAGGACTAGCTGGAGGGAGTGAGCAGTTCTTC.

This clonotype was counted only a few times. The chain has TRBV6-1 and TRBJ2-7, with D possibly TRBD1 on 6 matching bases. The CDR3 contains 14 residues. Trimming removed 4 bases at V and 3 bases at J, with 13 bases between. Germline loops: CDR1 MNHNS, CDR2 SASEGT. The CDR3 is CASSVQGKDYEQYF. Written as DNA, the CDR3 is TGTGCCAGCAGTGTACAGGGAAAGGACTACGAGCAGTACTTC.

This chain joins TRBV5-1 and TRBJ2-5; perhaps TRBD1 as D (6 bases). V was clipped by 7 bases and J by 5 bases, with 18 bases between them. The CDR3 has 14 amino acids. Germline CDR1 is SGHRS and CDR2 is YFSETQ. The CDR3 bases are TGCGCCAGCCACCCTGCTGGGGGCTGGGAGACCCAGTACTTC. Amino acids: CASHPAGGWETQYF. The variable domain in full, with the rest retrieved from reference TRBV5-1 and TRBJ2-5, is KAGVTQTPRYLIKTRGQQVTLSCSPISGHRSVSWYQQTPGQGLQFLFEYFSETQRNKGNFPGRFSGRQFSNSRSEMNVSTLELGDSALYLCASHPAGGWETQYFGPGTRLLVL.

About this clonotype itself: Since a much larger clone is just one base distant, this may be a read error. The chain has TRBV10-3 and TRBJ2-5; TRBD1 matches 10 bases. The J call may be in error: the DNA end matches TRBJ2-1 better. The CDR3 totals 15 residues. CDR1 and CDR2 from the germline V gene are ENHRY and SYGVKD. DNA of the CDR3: TGTGCCTTCTCGTCCGGGACAGGGGATGGCAATGAGCAGTTCTTC. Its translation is CAFSSGTGDGNEQFF.

The CDR3 spells CSARSSGRSYEQYF. CDR3 DNA sequence: TGCAGTGCTAGATCGTCCGGGAGATCCTACGAGCAGTACTTC. This chain joins TRBV20-1 and TRBJ2-7; D may be TRBD2 (6 bases). The CDR3 contains 14 residues. CDR1 DFQATT and CDR2 SNEGSKA come from the germline V gene (reference sequence). Trimming took off 2 bases at V and 1 base at J, with 12 bases between the two ends.

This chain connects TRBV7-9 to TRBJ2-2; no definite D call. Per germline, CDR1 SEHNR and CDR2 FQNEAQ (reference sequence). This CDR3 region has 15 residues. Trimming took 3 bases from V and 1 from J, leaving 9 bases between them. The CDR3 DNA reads TGTGCCAGCAGCTTTTTGTGGGGGAACACCGGGGAGCTGTTTTTT. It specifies CASSFLWGNTGELFF.

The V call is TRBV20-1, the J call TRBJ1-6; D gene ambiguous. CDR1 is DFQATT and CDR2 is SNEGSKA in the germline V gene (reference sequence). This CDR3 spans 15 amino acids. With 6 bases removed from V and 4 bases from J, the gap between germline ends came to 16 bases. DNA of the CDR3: TGCAGTGCAAGACAACCCCTCAATTATAATTCACCCCTCCACTTT. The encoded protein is CSARQPLNYNSPLHF.

For the CDR3, the DNA is TGTGCCAGCAGTTTAGGGTTTATATGGGACACTCACGGGAATACGCAGTATTTT. Residues: CASSLGFIWDTHGNTQYF. The chain couples TRBV12-3 or TRBV12-4 to TRBJ2-3; D possibly corresponds to TRBD1 (6 bases). V was shortened by 1 base and J by 7 bases, with 24 bases between the two germline ends. This CDR3 has 18 residues.

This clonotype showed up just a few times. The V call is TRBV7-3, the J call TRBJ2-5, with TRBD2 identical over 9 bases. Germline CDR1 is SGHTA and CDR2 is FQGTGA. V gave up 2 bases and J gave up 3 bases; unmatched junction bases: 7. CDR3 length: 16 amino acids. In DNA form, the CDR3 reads TGTGCCAGCAGCTTATTCTCGGCTAGCGGGAAAGAGACCCAGTACTTC. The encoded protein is CASSLFSASGKETQYF.

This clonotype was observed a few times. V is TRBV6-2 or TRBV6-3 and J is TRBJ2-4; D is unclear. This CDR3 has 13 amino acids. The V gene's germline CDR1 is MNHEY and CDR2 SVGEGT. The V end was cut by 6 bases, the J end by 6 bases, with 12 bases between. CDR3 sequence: CASSHLSPNIQYF. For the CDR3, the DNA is TGTGCCAGCAGCCACCTGTCGCCAAACATTCAGTACTTC.

For the CDR3, the DNA is TGCGCCAGCAGGGAACAGGGGGCGACCACTGAAGCTTTCTTT. As protein: CASREQGATTEAFF. V usage is TRBV5-1 and J usage is TRBJ1-1, with 9 bases identical to TRBD1. CDR1 SGHRS and CDR2 YFSETQ come from the germline V gene. V shed 5 bases, J shed 4 bases, and the junction held 6 bases outside the gene matches. The CDR3 loop spans 14 amino acids.

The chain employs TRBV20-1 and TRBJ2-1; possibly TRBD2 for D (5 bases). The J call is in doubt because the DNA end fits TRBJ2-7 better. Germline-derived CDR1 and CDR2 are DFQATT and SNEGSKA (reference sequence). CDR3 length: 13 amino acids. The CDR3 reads CSASGHGPYEQYF. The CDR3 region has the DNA TGCAGTGCGAGCGGCCACGGGCCCTACGAGCAGTACTTC.